The source of this T cell receptor (beta chain) is a study of cytomegalovirus exposure and HLA in healthy donors. Across the whole study: A later analysis reported the same platform for the 120 validation repertoires and the 666 first-cohort repertoires.

Germline loops: CDR1 MNHNS, CDR2 SASEGT. V lost 0 bases and J lost 3, with 11 bases in between. The CDR3 totals 15 residues. Sequencing was performed with immunoSEQ multiplex PCR; in TCRdb, only in-frame clones are kept and a portion is missing. The repertoire holds more than 35,000 clones, with about 93% as singletons. Separation from the roughly 680-subject first cohort characterized the roughly 130-subject validation cohort, to which the donors belonged. The chain couples TRBV6-1 to TRBJ1-2; D gene unclear. The sequenced material came from PBMCs. This sequence originates from a man between 18 and 35 years old in good health and CMV-seronegative. The DNA of the CDR3 is TGTGCCAGCAGTGAAGCTGGGAGGGAAGACTATGGCTACACCTTC. Translation: CASSEAGREDYGYTF.